This is a list of T cell receptor beta chains from one sample in a study of T cell clonotyping in hematopoietic cell transplantation. Libraries were prepared by immunoSEQ multiplex PCR; TCRdb keeps only in-frame clonotypes and omits some of them. The sample contains 5,000 to 6,000 clones, about 85% of which appear only once. The specimen comprised peripheral blood mononuclear cells, sampled before stem cell transplant. All receptors come from a man aged 55-75 years with acute myeloid leukemia. Some clones in this sample may be carry-over from other donors' samples. The CDR3 runs from the conserved cysteine through the conserved F or W. The order of the fields is V gene, J gene, CDR3 protein.

TRBV5-4	TRBJ2-7	CASSLGQVPYEQYF
TRBV19	TRBJ1-4	CASGPGQGEGEKLFF
TRBV30	TRBJ1-1	CAWSPLTVNTEAFF
TRBV6-4	TRBJ1-2	CASRGPNYGYTF
TRBV2	TRBJ2-3	CASRPGIGGAGTDTQYF
TRBV7-2	TRBJ1-2	CASSFPGDYGYTF
TRBV6-5	TRBJ1-1	CASSYSGQLNTEAFF
TRBV19	TRBJ2-7	CASSIGLADSYEQYF
TRBV5-5	TRBJ2-7	CASSLSRGTSMYEQYF
TRBV2	TRBJ2-2	CASRTGTSTGELFF
TRBV4-1	TRBJ2-7	CASSQEGTGGESEQYF
TRBV29-1	TRBJ2-3	CSVGAATDTQYF
TRBV5-4	TRBJ1-2	CASSRTGAYGYTF
TRBV7-2	TRBJ1-2	CASSPQTYGYTF
TRBV9	TRBJ2-1	CASSGDARDEQFF
TRBV29-1	TRBJ1-5	CSVEEGSYQPQHF
TRBV11-2	TRBJ2-7	CASSRRDRGSSSEQYF
TRBV29-1	TRBJ1-2	CSVDEGRQGYTF
TRBV5-1	TRBJ1-1	CASSPGDSIMNTEAFF
TRBV27	TRBJ1-2	CASSDRGRLDGYTF
TRBV2	TRBJ2-4	CASRGTSGAYQNIQYF
TRBV6-6	TRBJ2-7	CASSKSQGGLSREQYF
TRBV11-2	TRBJ1-1	CASRKGGAAKEAFF
TRBV7-6	TRBJ1-2	CASSSTGQGAYGYTF
TRBV18	TRBJ1-6	CASSLSTGRNSPLHF
TRBV18	TRBJ1-4	CASSPSVNEKLFF
TRBV9	TRBJ1-1	CASSVVGGISSTEAFF
TRBV15	TRBJ2-2	CATSRVTSWNTGELFF
TRBV11-2	TRBJ2-2	CASSLVGRGYANTGELFF
TRBV15	TRBJ1-6	CATSTGTAYNSPLHF
TRBV6-6	TRBJ2-7	CASSYIALAATYEQYF
TRBV19	TRBJ2-5	CASSMELVQETQYF
TRBV7-9	TRBJ2-1	CASSLKAGDPNEQFF
TRBV27	TRBJ1-1	CASSSHGQGVSNTEAFF
TRBV6-6	TRBJ1-1	CASRSAGGRLNTEAFF
TRBV27	TRBJ1-2	CASSPGRAGIYGYTF
TRBV28	TRBJ2-2	CASSPSGGNTGELFF
TRBV11-2	TRBJ1-1	CASSLDTGILEAFF
TRBV19	TRBJ1-3	CASRPDRVGNTIYF
TRBV10-3	TRBJ1-5	CAIRSEQGAPDQPQHF
TRBV7-8	TRBJ1-5	CASSFASRPQHF
TRBV2	TRBJ2-7	CASRGRLAPTYEQYF
TRBV5-4	TRBJ1-3	CASSSTGEPGNTIYF
TRBV28	TRBJ2-7	CASRTAGTGYYEQYF
TRBV11-3	TRBJ2-3	CASSWTSGGGWDTQYF
TRBV28	TRBJ1-1	CASRLQGASTEAFF
TRBV28	TRBJ2-7	CASSFGGVVSYEQYF
TRBV25-1	TRBJ2-2	CASSRSGTGSGELFF
TRBV18	TRBJ1-1	CASSQAGEAEAFF